The sequence of this TCR beta chain was determined in a study of blood T cell repertoires in COVID-19. For the study at large: Acute and convalescent COVID-19 specimens originated in the United States, Italy and Spain. T cells, B-cell-depleted T cells, or PBMCs provided the cDNA or gDNA that served as material.

This clone was found a few times. Original analysis: Reference gene primer amplification in the assay estimated nucleated cell counts. The table came from immunoSEQ multiplex PCR; TCRdb's copy has only in-frame clones and leaves some out. V, J and clone size reflect that table, while D and trimming were determined from the DNA. The data hold 150,000 or so clones, with around 82% observed a single time. Per germline, CDR1 SGDLS and CDR2 YYNGEE. Trimming at V came to 4 bases and at J to 7 bases, leaving 9 bases not matched to a gene. The CDR3 length is 14 residues. V usage is TRBV9 and J usage is TRBJ1-2; 8 nucleotides agree with TRBD1. The sequenced material came from peripheral blood. This TCR derives from a human donor in a cohort sampled during active COVID-19. The CDR3 loop reads CASSPPGTGRGYTF. The CDR3 DNA sequence: TGTGCCAGCAGCCCTCCCGGGACAGGTCGTGGCTACACCTTC.